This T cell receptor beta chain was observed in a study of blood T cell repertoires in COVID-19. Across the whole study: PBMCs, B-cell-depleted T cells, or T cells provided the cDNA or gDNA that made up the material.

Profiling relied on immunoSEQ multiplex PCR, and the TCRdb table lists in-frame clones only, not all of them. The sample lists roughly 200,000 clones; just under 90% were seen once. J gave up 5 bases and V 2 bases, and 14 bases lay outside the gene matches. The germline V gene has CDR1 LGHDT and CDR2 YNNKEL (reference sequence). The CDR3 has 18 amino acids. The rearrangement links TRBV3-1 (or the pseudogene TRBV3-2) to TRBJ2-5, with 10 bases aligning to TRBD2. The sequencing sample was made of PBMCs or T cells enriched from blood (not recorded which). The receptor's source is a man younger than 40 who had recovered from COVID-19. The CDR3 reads CASSQRGILAGELETQYF. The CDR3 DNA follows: TGTGCCAGCAGCCAAAGGGGTATCCTAGCGGGGGAACTGGAGACCCAGTACTTC.